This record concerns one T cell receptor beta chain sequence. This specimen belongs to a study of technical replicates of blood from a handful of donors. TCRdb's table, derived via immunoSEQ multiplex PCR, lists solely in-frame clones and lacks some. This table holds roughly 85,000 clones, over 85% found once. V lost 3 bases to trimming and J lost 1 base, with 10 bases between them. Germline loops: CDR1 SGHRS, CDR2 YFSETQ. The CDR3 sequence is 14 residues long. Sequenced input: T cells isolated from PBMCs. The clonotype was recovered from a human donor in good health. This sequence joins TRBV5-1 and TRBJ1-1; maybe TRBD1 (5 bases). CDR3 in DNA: TGCGCCAGCAGCTCGACAGAGAAGAACACTGAAGCTTTCTTT. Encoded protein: CASSSTEKNTEAFF.